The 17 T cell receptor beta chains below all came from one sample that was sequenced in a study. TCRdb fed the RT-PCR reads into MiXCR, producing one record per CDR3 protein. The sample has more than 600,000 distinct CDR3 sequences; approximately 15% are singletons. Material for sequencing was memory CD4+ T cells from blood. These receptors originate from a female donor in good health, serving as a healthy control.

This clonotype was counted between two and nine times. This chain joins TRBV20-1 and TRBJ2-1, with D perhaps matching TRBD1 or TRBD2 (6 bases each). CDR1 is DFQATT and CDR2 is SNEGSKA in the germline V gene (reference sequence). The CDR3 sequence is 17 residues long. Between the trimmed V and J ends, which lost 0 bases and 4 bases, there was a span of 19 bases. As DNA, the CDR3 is TGCAGTGCTAGAGATCGGGGACGGGGGCGGATTTACAATGAGCAGTTCTTC. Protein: CSARDRGRGRIYNEQFF.

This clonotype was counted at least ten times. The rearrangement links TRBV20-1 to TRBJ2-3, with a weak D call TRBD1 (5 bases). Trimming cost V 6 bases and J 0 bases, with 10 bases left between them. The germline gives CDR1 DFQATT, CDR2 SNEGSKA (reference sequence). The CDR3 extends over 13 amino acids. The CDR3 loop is CSARQTSTDTQYF. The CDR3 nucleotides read TGCAGTGCCCGACAGACTAGCACAGATACGCAGTATTTT.

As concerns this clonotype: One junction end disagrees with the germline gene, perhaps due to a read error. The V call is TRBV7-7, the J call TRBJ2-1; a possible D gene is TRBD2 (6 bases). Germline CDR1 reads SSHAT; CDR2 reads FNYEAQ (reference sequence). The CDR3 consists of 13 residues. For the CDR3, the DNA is TGTGCTAGCAGCGCCTTGAGCGGGAATGAGCAGTTCTTC. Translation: CASSALSGNEQFF.

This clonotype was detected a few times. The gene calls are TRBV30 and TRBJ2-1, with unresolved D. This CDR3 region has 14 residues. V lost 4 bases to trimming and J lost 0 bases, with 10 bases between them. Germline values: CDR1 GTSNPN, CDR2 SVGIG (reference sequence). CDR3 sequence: CAWTPRSSYNEQFF. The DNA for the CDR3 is TGTGCCTGGACTCCCCGGAGCTCCTACAATGAGCAGTTCTTC. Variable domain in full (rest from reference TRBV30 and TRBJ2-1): SQTIHQWPATLVQPVGSPLSLECTVEGTSNPNLYWYRQAAGRGLQLLFYSVGIGQISSEVPQNLSASRPQDRQFILSSKKLLLSDSGFYLCAWTPRSSYNEQFFGPGTRLTVL.

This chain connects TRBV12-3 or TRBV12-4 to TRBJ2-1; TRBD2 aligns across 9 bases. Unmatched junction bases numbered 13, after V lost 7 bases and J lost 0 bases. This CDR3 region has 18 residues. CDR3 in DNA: TGTGCCAGCACTCTAGGGCTAGCGGGATTAGGCTCCTACAATGAGCAGTTCTTC. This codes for CASTLGLAGLGSYNEQFF.

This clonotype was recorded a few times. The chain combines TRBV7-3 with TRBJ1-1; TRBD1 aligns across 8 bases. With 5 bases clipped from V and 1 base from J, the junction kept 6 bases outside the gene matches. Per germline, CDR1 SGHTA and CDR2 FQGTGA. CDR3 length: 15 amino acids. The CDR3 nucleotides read TGTGCCAGCAGCGCCTCAGGGGGCTCGAACACTGAAGCTTTCTTT. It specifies CASSASGGSNTEAFF.

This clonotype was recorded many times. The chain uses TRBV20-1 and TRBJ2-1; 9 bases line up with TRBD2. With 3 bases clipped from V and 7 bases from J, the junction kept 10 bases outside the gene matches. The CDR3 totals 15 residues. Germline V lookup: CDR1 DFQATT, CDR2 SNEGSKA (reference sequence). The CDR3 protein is CSASTRRGRGNEQFF. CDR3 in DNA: TGCAGTGCTAGTACGCGTCGCGGGAGGGGGAATGAGCAGTTCTTC.

Written as DNA, the CDR3 is TGTGCCAGCAGCTTTAATGCCCTAGCCGCCTACAATGAGCAGTTCTTC. It encodes CASSFNALAAYNEQFF. The chain uses TRBV7-2 and TRBJ2-1; a possible D gene is TRBD2 (5 bases). Germline CDR1 and CDR2: SGHTA and FQGNSA. Trimming cost V 3 bases and J 2 bases, with 14 bases left between them. This CDR3 has 16 residues.

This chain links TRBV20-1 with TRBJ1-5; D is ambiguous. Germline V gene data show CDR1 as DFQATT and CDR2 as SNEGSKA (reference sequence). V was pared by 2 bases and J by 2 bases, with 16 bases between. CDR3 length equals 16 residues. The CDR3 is CSARLMREAGNQPQHF. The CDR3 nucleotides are TGCAGTGCTAGACTTATGAGGGAGGCGGGCAATCAGCCCCAGCATTTT.

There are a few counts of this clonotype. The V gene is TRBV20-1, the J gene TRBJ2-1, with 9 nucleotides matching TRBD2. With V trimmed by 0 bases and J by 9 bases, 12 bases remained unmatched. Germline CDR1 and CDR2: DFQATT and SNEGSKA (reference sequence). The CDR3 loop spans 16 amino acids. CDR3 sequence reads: CSARDRSRAGGGEQFF. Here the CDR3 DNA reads TGCAGTGCTAGAGATAGGAGTAGAGCGGGGGGTGGTGAGCAGTTCTTC.

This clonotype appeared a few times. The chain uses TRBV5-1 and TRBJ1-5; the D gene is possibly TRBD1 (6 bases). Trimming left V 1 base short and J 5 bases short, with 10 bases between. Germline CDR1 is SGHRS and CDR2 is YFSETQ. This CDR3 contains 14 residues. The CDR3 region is CASSLSPGDQPQHF. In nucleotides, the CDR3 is TGCGCCAGCAGCTTGTCGCCAGGGGATCAGCCCCAGCATTTT.

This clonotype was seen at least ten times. The CDR3 loop is CASSLVVAEQFF. CDR3 coding DNA: TGTGCCAGCAGCTTAGTAGTAGCTGAGCAGTTCTTC. The V gene is TRBV7-8, the J gene TRBJ2-1, with D hard to call. From germline, CDR1 is SGHVS and CDR2 FQNEAQ. This CDR3 region has 12 residues. V was shortened by 1 base and J by 9 bases, with 7 bases between the two germline ends.

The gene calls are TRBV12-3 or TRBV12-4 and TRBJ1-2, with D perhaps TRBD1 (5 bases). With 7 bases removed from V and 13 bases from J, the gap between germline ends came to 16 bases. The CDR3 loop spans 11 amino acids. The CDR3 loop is CASKRDGGCTF. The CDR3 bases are TGTGCCAGCAAACGAGATGGGGGTTGCACCTTC.

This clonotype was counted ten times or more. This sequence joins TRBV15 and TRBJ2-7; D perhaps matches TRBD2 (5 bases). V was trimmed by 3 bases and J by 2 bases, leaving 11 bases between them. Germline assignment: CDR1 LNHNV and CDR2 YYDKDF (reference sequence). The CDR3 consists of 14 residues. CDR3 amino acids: CATSRDVGAYEQYF. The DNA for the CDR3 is TGTGCCACCAGCAGGGACGTCGGGGCCTACGAGCAGTACTTC.

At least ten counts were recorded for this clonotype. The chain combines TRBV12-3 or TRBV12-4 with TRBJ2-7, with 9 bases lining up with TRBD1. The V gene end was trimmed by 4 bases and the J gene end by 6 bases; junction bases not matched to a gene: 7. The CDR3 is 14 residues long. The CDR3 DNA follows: TGTGCCAGCAGTTGGACAGGGGTGTTTGGCGAGCAGTACTTC. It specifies CASSWTGVFGEQYF.

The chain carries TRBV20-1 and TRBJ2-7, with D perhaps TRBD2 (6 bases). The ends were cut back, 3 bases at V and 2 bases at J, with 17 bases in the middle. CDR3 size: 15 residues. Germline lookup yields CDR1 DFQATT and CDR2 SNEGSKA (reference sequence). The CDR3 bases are TGCAGTGCTAGGCACGCGGGACTGCTGACCTACGAGCAGTACTTC. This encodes CSARHAGLLTYEQYF.

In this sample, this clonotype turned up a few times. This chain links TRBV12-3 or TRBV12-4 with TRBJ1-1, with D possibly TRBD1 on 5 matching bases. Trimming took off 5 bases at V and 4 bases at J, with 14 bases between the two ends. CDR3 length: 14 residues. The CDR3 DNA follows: TGTGCCAGCAGTCCGGGGCAAGGACCCACTGAAGCTTTCTTT. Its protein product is CASSPGQGPTEAFF.